This TCR beta chain derives from a study of metastatic and nonmetastatic thyroid tumors. Overall study context: Both malignant and benign thyroid patients supplied peripheral blood and tumor or nodule tissue samples, across which the repertoires of these patients were then compared. Notes on the study in general: Malignant thyroid tumors reportedly had TCR beta diversity that was significantly higher than in benign nodules, in blood and tumor.

V lost 6 bases and J lost 13; bases outside the gene matches: 20. CDR3 length: 16 amino acids. In germline, CDR1 is SGHAT, CDR2 FQNNGV. Original methodology: Researchers built a distant-metastasis classifier for papillary thyroid cancer that drew on CDR3 differences across clinicopathological groups. TCRdb reanalyzed the PCR reads via MiXCR. The V and J calls, along with clone size, are taken from TCRdb and not from the paper's own processing. The table lists approximately 17,000 clones, about 26% of them singletons. All patients were untreated before thyroid surgery. To note about this clone: No antigen is known for it.

The sample consisted of blood. The receptor's source is a male donor with papillary thyroid cancer or a benign thyroid nodule (not recorded which). Some clones in this sample may be carry-over from other donors' samples. This rearrangement joins TRBV11-2 to TRBJ2-1, with 8 nucleotides matching TRBD1. This chain's CDR3 is CASSTYQGAGYNYQFF. DNA for the CDR3: TGTGCCAGCAGTACCTACCAGGGGGCAGGCTACAATTATCAGTTCTTC.